The 4 T cell receptor beta chains presented below share a single source sample, sequenced in a study of Ad26.COV2.S vaccination and SARS-CoV-2 variants. As to treatment: roughly 19 received Ad26.COV2.S at low or high dose, single or two shots; 5 received placebo; per-sample allocation not given. Collection of the samples took place on day 63 after the first injection of vaccine or placebo. Profiling relied on immunoSEQ multiplex PCR, and the TCRdb table lists in-frame clones only, not all of them. The sample carries about 480,000 clones, 87% recorded once. The material was peripheral blood, obtained in a trial of Ad26.COV2.S vaccine versus placebo. The receptors originated from a person aged 18-60 years who received the Ad26.COV2.S COVID-19 vaccine or a placebo.

This sequence joins TRBV6-4 and TRBJ1-5; 8 bases map to TRBD1. CDR3 size: 14 residues. Germline CDR1 MRHNA, CDR2 SNTAGT. The V segment lost 5 bases and the J segment 2 bases; nucleotides outside the gene matches: 2. The CDR3 protein is CASSQTGGNQPQHF. Here the CDR3 DNA reads TGTGCCAGCAGTCAGACAGGGGGCAATCAGCCCCAGCATTTT.

Only one count was recorded for this clone. This chain uses TRBV7-9 with TRBJ1-2; D remains unclear. V dropped 4 bases and J dropped 2 bases, with 23 bases sitting between them. The CDR3 is 18 residues long. Germline V lookup: CDR1 SEHNR, CDR2 FQNEAQ (reference sequence). The CDR3 DNA sequence: TGTGCCAGCAGCTCTGGTGGAGACCTCCTACAATCCAACTATGGCTACACCTTC. Translated: CASSSGGDLLQSNYGYTF. Full variable domain (remainder filled in from reference TRBV7-9 and TRBJ1-2): DTGVSQNPRHKITKRGQNVTFRCDPISEHNRLYWYRQTLGQGPEFLTYFQNEAQLEKSRLLSDRFSAERPKGSFSTLEIQRTEQGDSAMYLCASSSGGDLLQSNYGYTFGSGTRLTVV.

This chain connects TRBV27 to TRBJ2-3; TRBD2 might be the D (7 bases). The CDR3 length is 15 residues. V gave up 4 bases and J gave up 6 bases, with 17 bases separating them. The germline CDR1 and CDR2 sequences are MNHEY and SMNVEV (reference sequence). The CDR3 nucleotides read TGTGCCAGCAGTTATAGGGGGGGAATCGGGGATACGCAGTATTTT. This translates into CASSYRGGIGDTQYF.

Concerning this clone itself: Other DNA sequences in this specimen translate into the identical CDR3. The chain recombines TRBV27 with TRBJ1-2; perhaps TRBD1 as D (5 bases). Germline values: CDR1 MNHEY, CDR2 SMNVEV (reference sequence). The CDR3 runs 13 residues. Trimming shortened V by 2 bases and J by 4 bases, and 8 bases separated the two germline ends. The CDR3 DNA sequence: TGTGCCAGCAGTTTACGGGGGATCTATGGCTACACCTTC. Translated, it gives CASSLRGIYGYTF.